This TCR beta chain stems from a study of beta chain features in type 1 diabetes. Study overall: Examined across all samples were some 99 million sorted cells.

Reverse transcription of all isolated RNA meant that expressed TCRB transcripts were sequenced. Generated by immunoSEQ multiplex PCR, the TCRdb table keeps only in-frame clones and is missing some. The repertoire holds 130,000 to 150,000 clones, with about 10% as singletons. Cell sorting via CD45RO/CCR7/CD25/CD127/CD95/CD27 was performed to obtain CD4+ naive, central memory, regulatory and stem cell-like memory cells. This clone was picked up a small number of times. Sequences were obtained from central memory CD4+ T cells from blood. This TCR came from a man aged 18 to 35 in good health.

CDR3 in amino acids: CASSTWTSQETQYF. As DNA, the CDR3 is TGTGCCAGCAGTACCTGGACTAGCCAAGAGACCCAGTACTTC. The chain links TRBV6-5 to TRBJ2-5; 7 bases align to TRBD2. V was pared by 5 bases and J by 1 base, with 4 bases of the junction left unmatched. CDR1 MNHEY and CDR2 SVGAGI come from the germline V gene. CDR3 length: 14 amino acids.